These 27 T cell receptor beta chains were all obtained from the same sample, sequenced in a study of blood T cell repertoires in COVID-19. Profiled with immunoSEQ multiplex PCR; TCRdb holds only in-frame clones, not every one. This repertoire shows some 100,000 clones, around 86% found once; its top ten account for 10% to 13%. Sequences were obtained from peripheral blood. The source is a man aged 45-60 years with acute or convalescent COVID-19.

The gene calls are TRBV9 and TRBJ2-1; 13 nucleotides agree with TRBD2. The CDR3 totals 19 residues. Trimming at V came to 4 bases and at J to 4 bases, leaving 14 bases not matched to a gene. The germline V gene encodes CDR1 SGDLS and CDR2 YYNGEE. The CDR3 loop reads CASSPRGGLAGPSYNEQFF. Here the CDR3 DNA reads TGTGCCAGCAGCCCGAGGGGGGGACTAGCGGGACCATCATACAATGAGCAGTTCTTC.

This chain uses TRBV12-3 or TRBV12-4 with TRBJ1-1, with a weak D call TRBD1 (5 bases). The V gene lost 6 bases and the J gene lost 0 bases, with 8 bases spanning the gap. This CDR3 has 13 residues. The DNA of the CDR3 is TGTGCCAGCAGGGAGGGGATGAACACTGAAGCTTTCTTT. Its translation is CASREGMNTEAFF.

The chain carries TRBV11-3 and TRBJ1-1; 7 bases are a match to TRBD1. The CDR3 runs to 14 residues. J gave up 1 base and V 5 bases, and 4 bases lay outside the gene matches. Per germline, CDR1 SGHNT and CDR2 YENEEA. CDR3 region: CASSRQGSNTEAFF. CDR3 DNA: TGTGCCAGCAGCCGACAGGGATCGAACACTGAAGCTTTCTTT.

This chain joins TRBV2 and TRBJ1-1; D is uncertain. Germline V lookup: CDR1 SNHLY, CDR2 FYNNEI. Trimming removed 6 bases from V and 1 base from J, with 6 bases in between. The CDR3 contains 12 residues. CDR3 loop: CASSGTNTEAFF. CDR3 coding DNA: TGTGCCAGCAGCGGTACGAACACTGAAGCTTTCTTT.

The chain recombines TRBV19 with TRBJ1-2; no firm D call. Trimming took 1 base from V and 2 from J, leaving 8 bases between them. The CDR3 is made up of 14 amino acids. Germline CDR1 and CDR2: LNHDA and SQIVND (reference sequence). CDR3 loop: CASSIVSLNYGYTF. For the CDR3, the DNA is TGTGCCAGTAGTATAGTTTCGTTAAACTATGGCTACACCTTC.

The chain carries TRBV28 and TRBJ2-7, with 8 bases that match TRBD2. CDR1 and CDR2 (germline): MDHEN, SYDVKM. This CDR3 spans 13 amino acids. Losses at the gene ends were 6 bases for V and 4 bases for J; bases not matched to a gene: 5. CDR3 sequence reads: CASSQGLGYEQYF. CDR3 DNA: TGTGCCAGCAGCCAGGGACTAGGTTACGAGCAGTACTTC.

This clone was detected only once. The J gene is TRBJ1-2, the V gene TRBV10-2; perhaps TRBD1 as D (5 bases). This CDR3 is 14 amino acids long. Germline V gene sequence: CDR1 WSHSY, CDR2 SAAADI. Between the trimmed V and J ends, which lost 3 bases and 4 bases, there was a span of 12 bases. The CDR3 loop reads CASSDGQGGYGYTF. CDR3 sequence (DNA): TGCGCCAGCAGTGATGGCCAGGGAGGCTATGGCTACACCTTC.

The V and J genes are TRBV24-1 and TRBJ1-5; D possibly corresponds to TRBD1 (6 bases). This CDR3 is 14 amino acids long. With 4 bases removed from V and 3 bases from J, the gap between germline ends came to 9 bases. Germline CDR1 KGHDR, CDR2 SFDVKD. The CDR3 here is CATSEGQPNQPQHF. The CDR3 nucleotides read TGTGCCACCAGTGAGGGACAACCCAATCAGCCCCAGCATTTT.

The genes are TRBV25-1 and TRBJ1-6, with D uncertain. Between the trimmed V and J ends, which lost 7 bases and 10 bases, there was a span of 14 bases. The CDR3 contains 13 residues. The germline V gene encodes CDR1 MGHDK and CDR2 SYGVNS. The CDR3 sequence is CASTSARGSPLHF. The CDR3 coding sequence is TGTGCCAGCACCTCGGCTCGGGGATCACCCCTCCACTTT.

The chain employs TRBV11-2 and TRBJ2-7; D is unresolved. CDR1 and CDR2 from the germline V gene are SGHAT and FQNNGV. The CDR3 consists of 14 residues. V was shortened by 2 bases and J by 1 base, with 9 bases between the two germline ends. The CDR3 DNA reads TGTGCCAGCAGCTTACCCCCCACTTCCTACGAGCAGTACTTC. Encoded protein: CASSLPPTSYEQYF.

This clone was seen just once. The V and J genes are TRBV4-1 and TRBJ1-1, with D uncertain. Per germline, CDR1 MGHRA and CDR2 YSYEKL. The length of the CDR3 is 13 residues. The V gene lost 4 bases and the J gene lost 0 bases, with 6 bases spanning the gap. The CDR3 loop reads CASSPTLNTEAFF. As DNA, the CDR3 is TGCGCCAGCAGCCCGACACTGAACACTGAAGCTTTCTTT.

V and J are TRBV24-1 and TRBJ2-7; D gene unclear. The CDR3 is 15 amino acids. The V gene's germline CDR1 is KGHDR and CDR2 SFDVKD. The V gene lost 3 bases and the J gene lost 3 bases, with 14 bases spanning the gap. In DNA form, the CDR3 reads TGTGCCACCAGTGATAAGACCGCCTCGGGCTACGAGCAGTACTTC. This encodes CATSDKTASGYEQYF.

The chain couples TRBV5-1 to TRBJ1-2; 10 nucleotides align to TRBD1. J was trimmed by 2 bases and V by 5 bases; bases with no gene match: 6. Germline V gene lookup returns CDR1 SGHRS and CDR2 YFSETQ. The CDR3 has 15 amino acids. CDR3 bases: TGCGCCAGCAGAGGGGACAGGGGCAGCAACTATGGCTACACCTTC. This translates into CASRGDRGSNYGYTF. The complete variable domain, with remaining parts taken from reference TRBV5-1 and TRBJ1-2, reads KAGVTQTPRYLIKTRGQQVTLSCSPISGHRSVSWYQQTPGQGLQFLFEYFSETQRNKGNFPGRFSGRQFSNSRSEMNVSTLELGDSALYLCASRGDRGSNYGYTFGSGTRLTVV.

This clone was counted a few times. The chain couples TRBV12-3 or TRBV12-4 to TRBJ2-1; TRBD1 agrees at 9 bases. The CDR3 spans 13 residues. Trimming took 6 bases from V and 7 from J; bases not matched to a gene: 4. CDR3 sequence: CASSSQGANEQFF. DNA of the CDR3: TGTGCCAGCAGCTCACAGGGGGCTAATGAGCAGTTCTTC.

The gene calls are TRBV20-1 and TRBJ1-1; D call uncertain. Germline lookup yields CDR1 DFQATT and CDR2 SNEGSKA (reference sequence). There are 12 residues in the CDR3. Trimming left V 3 bases short and J 4 bases short, with 9 bases between. The CDR3 loop is CSASLGSTEAFF. Written as DNA, the CDR3 is TGCAGTGCTAGTCTAGGGAGCACTGAAGCTTTCTTT.

The chain has TRBV28 and TRBJ2-7, with TRBD1 matching 9 bases. This CDR3 comprises 15 residues. The junction had 9 bases not matched to a gene; V was cut back by 7 bases and J by 2 bases. Looked up from germline, CDR1 is MDHEN and CDR2 is SYDVKM. The CDR3 sequence: CASNPFGTGTYEQYF. In DNA, the CDR3 is TGTGCCAGCAACCCCTTCGGGACAGGGACCTACGAGCAGTACTTC.

The genes are TRBV5-1 and TRBJ2-2, with D possibly matching TRBD2 (5 bases). Germline CDR1 SGHRS, CDR2 YFSETQ. Trimming removed 7 bases at V and 0 bases at J, with 13 bases between. This CDR3 spans 15 amino acids. The DNA of the CDR3 is TGCGCCAGCGGACCCGGGATTTCGAACACCGGGGAGCTGTTTTTT. Protein: CASGPGISNTGELFF.

CDR3 DNA: TGCGCCAGCAGCTTGGGCAGGTCCATCCACGAGCAGTACTTC. Its protein is CASSLGRSIHEQYF. V gene TRBV5-1 combines with J gene TRBJ2-7; D unclear. This CDR3 has 14 residues. The V gene's germline CDR1 is SGHRS and CDR2 YFSETQ. Deletions cut 0 bases from V and 5 bases from J, with 12 bases between.

The rearrangement joins TRBV9 to TRBJ2-4, with D perhaps TRBD2 (5 bases). The V gene lost 4 bases and the J gene lost 8 bases, with 19 bases spanning the gap. CDR1 SGDLS and CDR2 YYNGEE come from the germline V gene. This CDR3 spans 15 amino acids. DNA of the CDR3: TGTGCCAGCAGCCTTGGCGACCTCGACGGGGACATTCAGTACTTC. Encoded protein: CASSLGDLDGDIQYF.

CDR3 in amino acids: CASSFTGEETQYF. The CDR3 DNA reads TGTGCCAGCAGCTTCACAGGGGAAGAGACCCAGTACTTC. The rearrangement links TRBV7-2 to TRBJ2-5, with 7 bases lining up with TRBD1. J was trimmed by 3 bases and V by 3 bases; bases with no gene match: 1. The CDR3 has 13 amino acids. Germline CDR1 SGHTA, CDR2 FQGNSA. Drawing the rest from reference TRBV7-2 and TRBJ2-5, the complete variable domain is GAGVSQSPSNKVTEKGKDVELRCDPISGHTALYWYRQSLGQGLEFLIYFQGNSAPDKSGLPSDRFSAERTGGSVSTLTIQRTQQEDSAVYLCASSFTGEETQYFGPGTRLLVL.

The rearrangement joins TRBV5-1 to TRBJ1-4, with TRBD1 identical over 11 bases. Trimming cost V 4 bases and J 5 bases; bases outside gene matches: 10. Germline V gene sequence: CDR1 SGHRS, CDR2 YFSETQ. The CDR3 covers 17 residues. This chain's CDR3 is CASSRSGTGGSNEKLFF. The DNA for the CDR3 is TGCGCCAGCAGCCGATCCGGGACAGGGGGATCCAATGAAAAACTGTTTTTT.

In this sample, this clone turned up once. The CDR3 is CATSDPPGVSGNTIYF. The CDR3 DNA is TGTGCCACCAGTGATCCCCCAGGGGTATCTGGAAACACCATATATTTT. The chain couples TRBV24-1 to TRBJ1-3; D is perhaps TRBD1 (6 bases). The CDR3 totals 16 residues. CDR1 and CDR2 from the germline V gene are KGHDR and SFDVKD. Trimming removed 3 bases at V and 1 base at J, with 12 bases between.

The V gene is TRBV5-8, the J gene TRBJ2-3, with 9 bases that match TRBD1. The CDR3 is 16 residues long. V was clipped by 4 bases and J by 4 bases; unmatched bases: 10. In germline, CDR1 is SGHTS, CDR2 YDEGEE. The CDR3 here is CASSRGQGPSADTQYF. The CDR3 bases are TGTGCCAGCAGCAGAGGACAGGGGCCATCGGCAGATACGCAGTATTTT.

This clone came up once. The chain recombines TRBV21-1 with TRBJ2-3; TRBD2 is the table's D call, not checked against the DNA. TRBV21-1 is recorded as a pseudogene. This CDR3 is 17 amino acids long. CDR3 coding DNA: TGTGCCAGCAGCAAAGAGAAGGAGGGTGTCGGTGGAGATACGCAGTATTTT. This encodes CASSKEKEGVGGDTQYF.

V gene TRBV3-1 (or the pseudogene TRBV3-2) combines with J gene TRBJ2-7, with 9 nucleotides matching TRBD2. Germline V gene sequence: CDR1 LGHDT, CDR2 YNNKEL (reference sequence). V shed 1 base and J 0 bases; nucleotides not matched to a gene: 4. This CDR3 has 16 amino acids. The CDR3 protein is CASSQGGRAHSYEQYF. Written as DNA, the CDR3 is TGTGCCAGCAGCCAAGGCGGGAGGGCCCACTCCTACGAGCAGTACTTC.

The chain is built from TRBV7-3 and TRBJ2-2, with D hard to call. The CDR3 length is 13 residues. V lost 4 bases, J lost 2 bases, and 5 bases lay in between. Germline V gene sequence: CDR1 SGHTA, CDR2 FQGTGA. CDR3: CASSSGNTGELFF. The CDR3 DNA reads TGTGCCAGCAGCTCAGGAAACACCGGGGAGCTGTTTTTT.

There are a few counts of this clone. The CDR3 DNA reads TGTGCCAGCAGTTATAGACCCAGGCAGGGGGAGACCCAGTACTTC. Protein sequence: CASSYRPRQGETQYF. The chain joins TRBV6-5 to TRBJ2-5; a weak D match, TRBD1 (6 bases). Looked up from germline, CDR1 is MNHEY and CDR2 is SVGAGI. V lost 3 bases, J lost 5 bases, and 16 bases lay in between. This CDR3 is built from 15 residues.